This T cell receptor (beta chain) was sequenced in a study of T cell changes during pregnancy in multiple sclerosis (dated by TCRdb to between 2017 and 2020). Concerning the study at large: In women with multiple sclerosis, the researchers looked at how the T cell repertoire shifted as pregnancy progressed.

Library preparation used the immunoSEQ multiplex PCR assay. TCRdb mirrors the immuneACCESS table, restricted to in-frame sequences. Some clones are absent from its copies; in checked studies, under half trace to an unresolved V gene, and the reason for the others is unknown. The sample profile shows approximately 100,000 clones; 90% to 95% of them were found once. Roughly 2.1% of the sample is in the top ten clones. Of note for this clone: Its antigen remains unidentified. No quality values exist for individual bases; no much larger clone is one base distant.

The source is a female donor in good health, enrolled as a control in a pregnancy study. This sample comprised peripheral blood, obtained after pregnancy.

The DNA reads TGTGCTAGTGGTTTGGTAGTGGCAGGGGTTACCTCTGGGGCCAACGTCCTGACTTTC. Its translation reads: CASGLVVAGVTSGANVLTF. The chain links TRBV12-5 with TRBJ2-6; the best D guess is TRBD1, with 6 bases matching. Cut back by 0 bases and 0 bases, the V and J ends lie 15 bases apart. Via the germline V gene, CDR1 is LGHNT and CDR2 FRNRAP. There are 19 amino acids in the CDR3, from cysteine to phenylalanine inclusive. The retained sequence is limited to the CDR3, 57 bases, with the frame set at the first base.